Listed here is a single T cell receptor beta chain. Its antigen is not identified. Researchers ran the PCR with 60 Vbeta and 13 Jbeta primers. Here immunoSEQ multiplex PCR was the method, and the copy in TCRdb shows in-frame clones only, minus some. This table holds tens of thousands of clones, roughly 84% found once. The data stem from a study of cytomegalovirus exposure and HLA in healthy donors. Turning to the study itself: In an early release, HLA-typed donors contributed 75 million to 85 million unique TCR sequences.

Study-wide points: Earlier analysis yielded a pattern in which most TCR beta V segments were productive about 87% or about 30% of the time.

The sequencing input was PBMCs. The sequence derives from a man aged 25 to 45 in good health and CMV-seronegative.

CDR3: CASRIMTGTSYNEQFF. CDR3 coding DNA: TGTGCCAGCAGAATTATGACCGGGACATCCTACAATGAGCAGTTCTTC. The chain links TRBV7-2 to TRBJ2-1; a weak D match, TRBD1 (6 bases). The V gene's germline CDR1 is SGHTA and CDR2 FQGNSA. The germline V and J ends were trimmed by 6 bases and 1 base, with 16 bases remaining between them. The CDR3 totals 16 residues.